Listed below are T cell receptor beta chains from one sample, sequenced in a study of control samples from healthy donors and cancer patients. Assay used: immunoSEQ multiplex PCR; TCRdb lists only in-frame clones, some missing. Of 90,000 to 100,000 clones in the sample, around 80% were seen once. Input material: blood. Receptors were obtained from a man aged 60-69 years in good health. CDR3s include the opening cysteine and the closing phenylalanine or tryptophan. The D gene is left open where the match is weak. The size of a clone is reported for some rows only, either as once, few or many, or as a class for expanded clones.

V gene	J gene	clone size	D gene	CDR3 DNA	CDR3 protein
TRBV6-1	TRBJ2-7	.	TRBD2	TGTGCCAGCAGTGAAGCTTCGAGCGGGAGCGACGAGCAGTACTTC	CASSEASSGSDEQYF
TRBV27	TRBJ2-3	.	TRBD2	TGTGCCAGCAGACCACTAGCGCCTGCCGGAGCAGATACGCAGTATTTT	CASRPLAPAGADTQYF
TRBV7-8	TRBJ2-3	.	.	TGTGCCAGCAGGATACACGGCCAAGATACGCAGTATTTT	CASRIHGQDTQYF
TRBV3-1/TRBV3-2	TRBJ2-1	.	TRBD2	TGTGCCAGCAGCCAACCTAGCGGGAGGGCGGGGAATGAGCAGTTCTTC	CASSQPSGRAGNEQFF
TRBV5-1	TRBJ2-1	.	TRBD2	TGCGCCAGCAGCCGGACTAGCGGGGGACCCTACAATGAGCAGTTCTTC	CASSRTSGGPYNEQFF
TRBV7-8	TRBJ2-2	.	.	TGTGCCAGCAGCCCATTGCGGGTAGTTTACACCGGGGAGCTGTTTTTT	CASSPLRVVYTGELFF
TRBV4-2	TRBJ2-7	.	TRBD1	TGTGCCAGCAGCCAAGTTGGGGACAGCTACTACGAGCAGTACTTC	CASSQVGDSYYEQYF
TRBV6-1	TRBJ2-7	.	TRBD2	TGTGCCAGCACTGAAGGGGAATGGGGGAGGGCCGGTCTCCACGAGCAGTACTTC	CASTEGEWGRAGLHEQYF
TRBV12-3/TRBV12-4	TRBJ2-1	.	.	TGTGCCAGCAGTTTTCGCCGCAATGAGCAGTTCTTC	CASSFRRNEQFF
TRBV18	TRBJ2-5	.	.	TGTGCCAGCTCGTCCCGTGTGGAGACCCAGTACTTC	CASSSRVETQYF
TRBV12-5	TRBJ2-1	.	TRBD1	TGTGCTAGTGGTTCTGGGACAGGGATGTTCTTC	CASGSGTGMFF
TRBV6-6	TRBJ2-7	.	TRBD2	TGTGCCAGCAGCTTCGACGGGACTAGCGGGTACGAGCAGTACTTC	CASSFDGTSGYEQYF
TRBV6-4	TRBJ2-2	once	TRBD2	TGTGCCAGCAGCCTGGAACCCGGGACTAGTGCTACCGGGGAGCTGTTTTTT	CASSLEPGTSATGELFF
TRBV28	TRBJ2-1	.	.	TGTGCCAGCAGTTTGGACGACCTGTCGCAGTTCTTC	CASSLDDLSQFF
TRBV19	TRBJ2-7	few	.	TGTGCCAGTAGTATGGGTGAGGGGTACGAGCAGTACTTC	CASSMGEGYEQYF
TRBV27	TRBJ2-5	.	.	TGTGCCAGCAGTCCCAACGCCGATTACCCCGAAGTCCAGTACTTC	CASSPNADYPEVQYF
TRBV6-5	TRBJ2-1	.	.	TGTGCCAGCAGTACGGGACACTACAATGAGCAGTTCTTC	CASSTGHYNEQFF
TRBV28	TRBJ2-2	.	.	TGTGCCAGTTTTAGCAGGGCGAACACCGGGGAGCTGTTTTTT	CASFSRANTGELFF
TRBV19	TRBJ2-2	once	.	TGTGCCAGTAGTATAGTACGGAATGAGGGGGAGCTGTTTTTT	CASSIVRNEGELFF
TRBV10-2	TRBJ2-7	.	.	TGCGCCAGCAGTGGAGCTTTCAACTACGAGCAGTACTTC	CASSGAFNYEQYF
TRBV24-1	TRBJ1-5	.	TRBD1	TGTGCCACCAGTGAGACGACAGGGGACCAGCCCCAGCATTTT	CATSETTGDQPQHF
TRBV30	TRBJ2-3	.	TRBD2	TGTGCCTGGAGTGCTAGCGGGGGGGAAGATACGCAGTATTTT	CAWSASGGEDTQYF
TRBV19	TRBJ2-3	.	.	TGTGCCAGTAGTATCGGCCGGACTAGCACAGATACGCAGTATTTT	CASSIGRTSTDTQYF
TRBV16	TRBJ1-4	.	.	TGTGCCAGCAGCCAATCGGAGAGTGAAAAACTGTTTTTT	CASSQSESEKLFF
TRBV6-5	TRBJ1-2	.	TRBD1	TGTGCCAGCAGTTACCCGCAGGGGGCGATCTATGGCTACACCTTC	CASSYPQGAIYGYTF
TRBV7-3	TRBJ2-5	.	.	TGTGCCAGCAGCCGCGACCCGGGGGAGACCCAGTACTTC	CASSRDPGETQYF
TRBV6-5	TRBJ2-7	.	.	TGTGCCAGCAGTTACGACCCTAGCTCCTACGAGCAGTACTTC	CASSYDPSSYEQYF
TRBV2	TRBJ1-4	.	.	TGTGCCAGCACGAGACAGTCTAATGAAAAACTGTTTTTT	CASTRQSNEKLFF
TRBV24-1	TRBJ2-1	.	TRBD1	TGTGCCACCTACCCGGGACAGGGGGTCGATGAGCAGTTCTTC	CATYPGQGVDEQFF
TRBV4-1	TRBJ1-2	.	TRBD1	TGCGCCAGCAGCCAAGCTCTACCCAGGGGGCCCGGGTATGGCTACACCTTC	CASSQALPRGPGYGYTF
TRBV6-5	TRBJ2-3	.	TRBD1	TGTGCCGTTAGGGACAGGGGGCAATCAGATACGCAGTATTTT	CAVRDRGQSDTQYF
TRBV9	TRBJ1-2	.	TRBD1	TGTGCCAGCAGCGTAGGACAGGGGGCGGGATCATATGGCTACACCTTC	CASSVGQGAGSYGYTF
TRBV19	TRBJ2-7	.	.	TGTGCCAGTAGTATTGGGGAGAACTACGAGCAGTACTTC	CASSIGENYEQYF